The 19 T cell receptor beta chains listed next were all sequenced from one sample in a study of CD8+ T cells in alopecia areata. After isolation, RNA underwent reverse transcription to generate cDNA as the sequencing template. Sequencing used immunoSEQ multiplex PCR; TCRdb keeps in-frame clones, though not all of them. The data hold 65,000 to 75,000 clones, with approximately 29% observed a single time. Noted treatment: oral pan-JAK inhibitor, 5-10 mg twice daily. The starting material was CD8+ T cells sorted from blood, obtained at week 4, from a patient treated with tofacitinib. These receptors originate from a human donor with alopecia areata.

The chain links TRBV12-5 to TRBJ2-1; 10 bases align to TRBD1. The CDR3 loop spans 15 amino acids. The germline V gene has CDR1 LGHNT and CDR2 FRNRAP. Losses at the gene ends were 6 bases for V and 4 bases for J; bases not matched to a gene: 6. The CDR3 coding sequence is TGTGCTAGTGGCCGGGACAGGGGTCATTACAATGAGCAGTTCTTC. Its translation is CASGRDRGHYNEQFF. The variable domain in full, completed from reference TRBV12-5 and TRBJ2-1, reads DARVTQTPRHKVTEMGQEVTMRCQPILGHNTVFWYRQTMMQGLELLAYFRNRAPLDDSGMPKDRFSAEMPDATLATLKIQPSEPRDSAVYFCASGRDRGHYNEQFFGPGTRLTVL.

The gene calls are TRBV5-4 and TRBJ2-2; D ambiguous. The CDR3 contains 12 residues. V was trimmed by 6 bases and J by 5 bases, leaving 8 bases between them. The germline CDR1 and CDR2 sequences are SGHNT and YYREEE (reference sequence). The CDR3 sequence: CASNGLTGELFF. In DNA form, the CDR3 reads TGTGCCAGCAATGGTCTAACCGGGGAGCTGTTTTTT.

The V call is TRBV29-1, the J call TRBJ2-4, with TRBD1 matching 7 bases. The V gene's germline CDR1 is SQVTM and CDR2 ANQGSEA. This CDR3 spans 16 amino acids. Trimming removed 1 base from V and 0 bases from J; junction bases left unmatched: 6. The CDR3 DNA reads TGCAGCGTTGAAGCTCGGGACAGAGGAGCCAAAAACATTCAGTACTTC. It translates to CSVEARDRGAKNIQYF. Full variable domain (outside the CDR3, taken from reference TRBV29-1 and TRBJ2-4): SAVISQKPSRDICQRGTSLTIQCQVDSQVTMMFWYRQQPGQSLTLIATANQGSEATYESGFVIDKFPISRPNLTFSTLTVSNMSPEDSSIYLCSVEARDRGAKNIQYFGAGTRLSVL.

This clone was detected only a few times. The chain is built from TRBV29-1 and TRBJ2-2; 10 positions match TRBD1. This CDR3 region has 13 residues. Germline V gene sequence: CDR1 SQVTM, CDR2 ANQGSEA. Unmatched junction bases numbered 6, after V lost 7 bases and J lost 7 bases. The CDR3 sequence is CSGGQGEGGELFF. Here the CDR3 DNA reads TGCAGCGGAGGACAGGGGGAAGGCGGGGAGCTGTTTTTT.

This clone has a handful of counts. The chain links TRBV7-6 to TRBJ2-3; D is unresolved. Germline V gene lookup returns CDR1 SGHVS and CDR2 FNYEAQ. The CDR3 has 13 residues. The V and J ends lost 5 bases and 10 bases respectively, with 16 bases between them. In DNA, the CDR3 is TGTGCCAGCAGCCCAGAAATTGGGTCCTCGCAGTATTTT. It specifies CASSPEIGSSQYF.

The chain joins TRBV27 to TRBJ2-7, with TRBD2 as a possible D gene (5 bases). The CDR3 length is 14 residues. Germline V CDR1 and CDR2: MNHEY, SMNVEV (reference sequence). V dropped 0 bases and J dropped 6 bases, with 12 bases sitting between them. CDR3 DNA sequence: TGTGCCAGCAGTTTATCGGGGAGCACTAGCGAGCAGTACTTC. Amino acid sequence: CASSLSGSTSEQYF.

The chain has TRBV11-2 and TRBJ2-3; D gene uncertain. This CDR3 spans 13 amino acids. Germline CDR1 and CDR2: SGHAT and FQNNGV. V was clipped by 1 base and J by 5 bases, with 7 bases between them. As DNA, the CDR3 is TGTGCCAGCAGCTTAGGGCTAGAAGATACGCAGTATTTT. This gives the protein CASSLGLEDTQYF.

The rearrangement links TRBV10-2 to TRBJ2-7; 9 bases line up with TRBD1. The CDR3 covers 13 residues. J was trimmed by 4 bases and V by 4 bases; bases with no gene match: 2. Germline CDR1 reads WSHSY; CDR2 reads SAAADI. CDR3 nucleotides: TGCGCCAGCAGTGGGGGACAGGGTTACGAGCAGTACTTC. Protein product: CASSGGQGYEQYF.

The chain uses TRBV30 and TRBJ2-7; 12 bases fit TRBD2. This CDR3 contains 15 residues. Germline CDR1 and CDR2: GTSNPN and SVGIG (reference sequence). The V segment lost 0 bases and the J segment 3 bases; nucleotides outside the gene matches: 3. For the CDR3, the DNA is TGTGCCTGGAGTGTGGGGACTAGCGGGTTCTACGAGCAGTACTTC. This sequence encodes CAWSVGTSGFYEQYF.

This clone came up a few times. This sequence joins TRBV30 and TRBJ1-1, with a possible D match to TRBD1 (5 bases). CDR1 GTSNPN and CDR2 SVGIG come from the germline V gene (reference sequence). Between the trimmed V and J ends, which lost 7 bases and 1 base, there was a span of 25 bases. The CDR3 spans 17 residues. Written as DNA, the CDR3 is TGTGCCTCACCGTTACACCCGCAGGGAATTAAGAACACTGAAGCTTTCTTT. Protein: CASPLHPQGIKNTEAFF.

In this sample, this clone turned up a few times. The chain combines TRBV2 with TRBJ2-4; 11 bases match TRBD2. The trim removed 3 bases at V and 4 bases at J, leaving 2 bases unmatched. The germline CDR1 and CDR2 sequences are SNHLY and FYNNEI. The CDR3 runs 15 residues. For the CDR3, the DNA is TGTGCCAGCAGTGAGGGACTAGCGGAGAAAAACATTCAGTACTTC. Protein sequence: CASSEGLAEKNIQYF. The full variable domain, its missing parts supplied by reference TRBV2 and TRBJ2-4, is EPEVTQTPSHQVTQMGQEVILRCVPISNHLYFYWYRQILGQKVEFLVSFYNNEISEKSEIFDDQFSVERPDGSNFTLKIRSTKLEDSAMYFCASSEGLAEKNIQYFGAGTRLSVL.

The CDR3 coding sequence is TGCGCCAGCAGCCGACCCGGACAGGGGGCCTACGAGCAGTACTTC. It translates to CASSRPGQGAYEQYF. The rearrangement links TRBV5-1 to TRBJ2-7; 10 bases line up with TRBD1. CDR3 size: 15 residues. CDR1 and CDR2 from the germline V gene are SGHRS and YFSETQ. V gave up 4 bases and J gave up 2 bases; unmatched junction bases: 6.

This clone was recorded a few times. This chain uses TRBV29-1 with TRBJ1-2, with TRBD1 as a possible D gene (6 bases). The CDR3 covers 13 residues. The germline CDR1 and CDR2 sequences are SQVTM and ANQGSEA. Trimming shortened V by 3 bases and J by 4 bases, and 12 bases separated the two germline ends. In nucleotides, the CDR3 is TGCAGCGTTGAGTGGCGACAGGCCTATGGCTACACCTTC. Amino acid sequence: CSVEWRQAYGYTF.

For the CDR3, the DNA is TGTGCCAGCAGCCAAACAGGGATTGAGCAGTACTTC. It specifies CASSQTGIEQYF. The chain employs TRBV6-5 and TRBJ2-7; D perhaps matches TRBD1 (6 bases). The CDR3 consists of 12 residues. Germline CDR1 is MNHEY and CDR2 is SVGAGI. The germline V and J ends were trimmed by 6 bases and 7 bases, with 13 bases remaining between them.

This clone was detected only a few times. This rearrangement joins TRBV19 to TRBJ1-2, with D tentatively TRBD1 (6 bases). The CDR3 sequence is 14 residues long. The V and J ends lost 5 bases and 2 bases respectively, with 12 bases between them. Germline V gene data show CDR1 as LNHDA and CDR2 as SQIVND (reference sequence). The CDR3 spells CASSPATGNYGYTF. The CDR3 DNA sequence: TGTGCCAGTAGTCCCGCTACAGGGAACTATGGCTACACCTTC.

The gene calls are TRBV9 and TRBJ2-1, with TRBD2 matching over 13 bases. Germline V gene lookup returns CDR1 SGDLS and CDR2 YYNGEE. The CDR3 runs 16 residues. With V trimmed by 0 bases and J by 9 bases, 6 bases remained unmatched. The CDR3 region is CASSVDRTSGRGEQFF. CDR3 DNA: TGTGCCAGCAGCGTAGATCGGACTAGCGGGAGAGGTGAGCAGTTCTTC.

The chain links TRBV14 to TRBJ2-7; D remains ambiguous. Germline assignment: CDR1 SGHDN and CDR2 FVKESK. The CDR3 is 11 residues long. V was cut by 3 bases and J by 4 bases, with 4 bases left in between. CDR3 region: CASSHDYEQYF. The DNA of the CDR3 is TGTGCCAGCAGCCACGATTACGAGCAGTACTTC.

The chain recombines TRBV29-1 with TRBJ2-5, with D perhaps matching TRBD1 (5 bases). Trimming removed 4 bases at V and 3 bases at J, with 9 bases between. Germline loops: CDR1 SQVTM, CDR2 ANQGSEA. The CDR3 runs to 12 residues. The DNA of the CDR3 is TGCAGCGTTGCTAGGGGTGAAGAGACCCAGTACTTC. The encoded protein is CSVARGEETQYF. The whole variable domain, filled in from reference TRBV29-1 and TRBJ2-5, reads SAVISQKPSRDICQRGTSLTIQCQVDSQVTMMFWYRQQPGQSLTLIATANQGSEATYESGFVIDKFPISRPNLTFSTLTVSNMSPEDSSIYLCSVARGEETQYFGPGTRLLVL.

This clone was seen more than once but under ten times. V gene TRBV30 combines with J gene TRBJ2-5; TRBD1 is a possible D gene (6 bases). The length of the CDR3 is 15 residues. V was cut by 4 bases and J by 0 bases, with 15 bases left in between. Germline CDR1 and CDR2: GTSNPN and SVGIG (reference sequence). The CDR3 sequence: CAWTSPRTDQETQYF. CDR3 DNA: TGTGCCTGGACAAGTCCCCGGACAGACCAAGAGACCCAGTACTTC.